The T cell receptor beta chain described here comes from a study of STAT5B mutations in CD4+ large granular lymphocyte leukemia. The J segment lost 4 bases and the V segment lost 5 bases, leaving 10 bases of the junction unmatched. Germline CDR1 reads ENHRY; CDR2 reads SYGVKD. This CDR3 is 15 amino acids long. Some clones are missing from TCRdb's copy, which holds only in-frame ones; the method was immunoSEQ multiplex PCR. Found here are 30,000 to 40,000 clones, approximately 85% of them singletons; the top ten hold approximately 1.2%. V usage is TRBV10-3 and J usage is TRBJ1-1; 7 bases map to TRBD1. The clonotype was recovered from a human donor in good health. Sequencing used CD4+ T cells from blood buffy coats. CDR3 amino acids: CAISPGGGRGTEAFF. The CDR3 DNA sequence: TGTGCCATCAGTCCAGGAGGGGGCCGGGGCACTGAAGCTTTCTTT.